These T cell receptor beta chains were read from a single sample in a study of cytomegalovirus exposure and HLA in healthy donors. The protocol was immunoSEQ multiplex PCR, while the TCRdb copy is restricted to in-frame clones and leaves out a portion. The table records 100,000 to 150,000 clones, roughly four fifths of them present only once. The sequencing sample was made of PBMCs. The receptors here all came from a woman in her 40s in good health and CMV-seropositive. CDR3s include the opening cysteine and the closing phenylalanine or tryptophan. D genes are given only for firm matches. The size of a clone is reported for some rows only, either as once, few or many, or as a class for expanded clones.

-	TRBD2	TRBV6-1	16	TRBJ2-3	CASSEARLAGGDTQYF	TGTGCCAGCAGTGAAGCCCGACTAGCGGGAGGAGATACGCAGTATTTT
-	-	TRBV7-3	15	TRBJ2-3	CASSSAVASTDTQYF	TGTGCCAGCAGCTCCGCAGTGGCTAGCACAGATACGCAGTATTTT
-	TRBD2	TRBV9	20	TRBJ2-3	CASSAPPVGASGRGTDTQYF	TGTGCCAGCAGCGCCCCACCCGTAGGGGCTAGCGGGAGGGGCACAGATACGCAGTATTTT
-	TRBD1	TRBV4-3	15	TRBJ1-4	CASSRHRGEGEKLFF	TGCGCCAGCAGCCGGCACAGGGGGGAAGGGGAAAAACTGTTTTTT
-	TRBD1	TRBV29-1	13	TRBJ1-2	CSVLRDRGNGYTF	TGCAGCGTTCTCCGGGACAGGGGAAATGGCTACACCTTC
once	-	TRBV5-4	16	TRBJ2-1	CASSLGGLADNNEQFF	TGTGCCAGCAGCTTGGGTGGACTCGCTGATAACAATGAGCAGTTCTTC
-	-	TRBV7-9	13	TRBJ2-3	CASSLHGAQTQYF	TGTGCCAGCAGCTTACACGGAGCCCAAACGCAGTATTTT
-	-	TRBV11-2	15	TRBJ2-3	CASSARIGGGPPQYF	TGTGCCAGCAGCGCCCGCATCGGAGGCGGGCCCCCGCAGTATTTT
-	TRBD1	TRBV10-1	17	TRBJ1-2	CASSEPRYRGRDYGYTF	TGCGCCAGCAGTGAGCCGAGATATAGGGGGCGCGACTATGGCTACACCTTC
-	TRBD1	TRBV29-1	12	TRBJ1-2	CSVAGTGYGYTF	TGCAGCGTGGCCGGGACAGGCTATGGCTACACCTTC
-	TRBD1	TRBV5-1	16	TRBJ2-5	CASSLRARGSQETQYF	TGCGCCAGCAGCCTCAGGGCCAGGGGGAGCCAAGAGACCCAGTACTTC
-	-	TRBV4-2	15	TRBJ2-7	CASSQGRGSSYEQYF	TGTGCCAGCAGCCAAGGGAGGGGTAGCTCCTACGAGCAGTACTTC
-	-	TRBV5-1	15	TRBJ1-2	CASSLGAGSKYGYTF	TGCGCCAGCAGCTTGGGTGCAGGGTCGAAGTATGGCTACACCTTC